This T cell receptor (beta chain) was identified during a study of breast tumors, draining lymph nodes, adjacent tissues. Many counts were recorded for this clonotype. Axillary draining lymph nodes of breast cancer patients supplied the node samples. TCRdb recomputed calls from the multiplex PCR reads with MiXCR, one row per CDR3 protein. Here the sample spans around 130,000 distinct CDR3 sequences, approximately 22% being singletons. Trimming removed 0 bases at V and 5 bases at J, with 9 bases between. CDR3 length equals 14 residues. Per the germline V gene, CDR1 is SGHRS and CDR2 is YFSETQ. The sequenced material came from axillary lymph node tissue. The receptor comes from a female donor with breast cancer. Some clones in this sample may be carry-over from other donors' samples. This chain joins TRBV5-1 and TRBJ2-1, with D unclear. CDR3 protein: CASSLGRTDNEQFF. The CDR3 DNA reads TGCGCCAGCAGCTTGGGCCGGACGGACAATGAGCAGTTCTTC.